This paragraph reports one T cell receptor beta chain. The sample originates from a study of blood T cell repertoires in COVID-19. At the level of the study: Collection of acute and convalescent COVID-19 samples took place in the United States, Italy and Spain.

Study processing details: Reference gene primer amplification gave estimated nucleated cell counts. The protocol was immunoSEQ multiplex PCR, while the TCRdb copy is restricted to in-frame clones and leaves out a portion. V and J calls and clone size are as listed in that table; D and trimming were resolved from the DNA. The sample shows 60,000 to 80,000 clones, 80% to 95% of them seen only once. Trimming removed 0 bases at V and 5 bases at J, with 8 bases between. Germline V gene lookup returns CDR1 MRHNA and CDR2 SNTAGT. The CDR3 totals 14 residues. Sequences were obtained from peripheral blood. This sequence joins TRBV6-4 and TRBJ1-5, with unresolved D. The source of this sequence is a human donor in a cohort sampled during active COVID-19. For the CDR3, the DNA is TGTGCCAGCAGTGACTCCGCGGGTCATCAGCCCCAGCATTTT. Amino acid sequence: CASSDSAGHQPQHF.